Listed below are T cell receptor beta chains from one sample, sequenced in a study of cytomegalovirus exposure and HLA in healthy donors. TCRdb's copy holds only in-frame clones and misses some; the assay was immunoSEQ multiplex PCR. Of roughly 80,000 clones listed, about 84% are singletons. Source material: PBMCs. The source is a man aged 40-50 years in good health and CMV-seronegative. Both conserved end residues are part of each CDR3. The D gene is left open where the match is weak. For some rows the clone size is stated as once, few or many, or as a class when expanded; others skip it.

D gene: NA
J gene: TRBJ2-2
clone size: once
V gene: TRBV7-6
CDR3 protein: CASSPRGGHTGELFF
CDR3 DNA: TGTGCCAGCAGCCCAAGGGGGGGGCACACCGGGGAGCTGTTTTTT

D gene: NA
J gene: TRBJ1-1
clone size: NA
V gene: TRBV9
CDR3 protein: CASSGGGGRNTEAFF
CDR3 DNA: TGTGCCAGCAGCGGGGGAGGGGGGCGGAACACTGAAGCTTTCTTT

D gene: TRBD2
J gene: TRBJ2-7
clone size: NA
V gene: TRBV6-5
CDR3 protein: CASSYSTSGFYEQYF
CDR3 DNA: TGTGCCAGCAGTTACTCCACTAGCGGGTTCTACGAGCAGTACTTC

D gene: TRBD2
J gene: TRBJ2-7
clone size: NA
V gene: TRBV29-1
CDR3 protein: CSVKGLAGPLEQYF
CDR3 DNA: TGCAGCGTAAAGGGACTAGCGGGCCCCCTCGAGCAGTACTTC

D gene: NA
J gene: TRBJ2-6
clone size: NA
V gene: TRBV5-1
CDR3 protein: CASSLPGTLSGANVLTF
CDR3 DNA: TGCGCCAGCAGCTTGCCAGGGACACTCTCTGGGGCCAACGTCCTGACTTTC

D gene: TRBD2
J gene: TRBJ2-5
clone size: few
V gene: TRBV4-3
CDR3 protein: CASSQGGFSGGHQETQYF
CDR3 DNA: TGCGCCAGCAGCCAAGGGGGTTTTAGCGGGGGGCACCAAGAGACCCAGTACTTC

D gene: TRBD1
J gene: TRBJ2-6
clone size: NA
V gene: TRBV19
CDR3 protein: CASSVTSQGAGANVLTF
CDR3 DNA: TGTGCCAGTAGTGTGACCTCACAGGGGGCTGGAGCCAACGTCCTGACTTTC

D gene: NA
J gene: TRBJ2-3
clone size: once
V gene: TRBV21-1
CDR3 protein: CARRPGALTDTQYF
CDR3 DNA: TGTGCCAGGAGGCCAGGGGCTCTGACAGATACGCAGTATTTT

D gene: NA
J gene: TRBJ1-5
clone size: NA
V gene: TRBV10-3
CDR3 protein: CAISESGGGNQPQHF
CDR3 DNA: TGTGCCATCAGTGAGTCAGGGGGGGGGAATCAGCCCCAGCATTTT

D gene: TRBD1
J gene: TRBJ1-2
clone size: NA
V gene: TRBV5-5
CDR3 protein: CASSLGQNYGYTF
CDR3 DNA: TGTGCCAGCAGCCTGGGACAGAACTATGGCTACACCTTC

D gene: NA
J gene: TRBJ2-7
clone size: once
V gene: TRBV28
CDR3 protein: CASSAGGSSYEQYF
CDR3 DNA: TGTGCCAGCAGCGCCGGAGGGTCTTCCTACGAGCAGTACTTC

D gene: TRBD1
J gene: TRBJ1-2
clone size: NA
V gene: TRBV6-1
CDR3 protein: CASRIYRGSYGYTF
CDR3 DNA: TGTGCCAGCAGGATTTACAGGGGGAGCTATGGCTACACCTTC

D gene: TRBD1
J gene: TRBJ2-7
clone size: NA
V gene: TRBV5-1
CDR3 protein: CASSSGGQGGYEQYF
CDR3 DNA: TGCGCCAGCAGCTCGGGGGGACAGGGAGGGTACGAGCAGTACTTC

D gene: NA
J gene: TRBJ2-1
clone size: NA
V gene: TRBV27
CDR3 protein: CASSSTFTGNPYNEQFF
CDR3 DNA: TGTGCCAGCAGTTCCACCTTCACAGGTAACCCCTACAATGAGCAGTTCTTC

D gene: NA
J gene: TRBJ2-1
clone size: NA
V gene: TRBV5-6
CDR3 protein: CASSTPGTPYNEQFF
CDR3 DNA: TGTGCCAGCAGCACCCCCGGGACTCCATACAATGAGCAGTTCTTC

D gene: TRBD1
J gene: TRBJ1-3
clone size: NA
V gene: TRBV14
CDR3 protein: CASSPQGARGNTIYF
CDR3 DNA: TGTGCCAGCAGCCCCCAGGGGGCGAGAGGAAACACCATATATTTT

D gene: NA
J gene: TRBJ2-2
clone size: NA
V gene: TRBV5-1
CDR3 protein: CASSLEAALSNTGELFF
CDR3 DNA: TGCGCCAGCAGCTTGGAGGCGGCACTCTCGAACACCGGGGAGCTGTTTTTT

D gene: NA
J gene: TRBJ2-2
clone size: NA
V gene: TRBV7-2
CDR3 protein: CASSFISGSLVELFF
CDR3 DNA: TGTGCCAGCAGCTTCATATCAGGGTCTTTGGTGGAGCTGTTTTTT

D gene: NA
J gene: TRBJ1-5
clone size: few
V gene: TRBV28
CDR3 protein: CASSFSSNQPQHF
CDR3 DNA: TGTGCCAGCAGTTTTTCCTCGAATCAGCCCCAGCATTTT

D gene: TRBD1
J gene: TRBJ2-2
clone size: NA
V gene: TRBV7-3
CDR3 protein: CASSPRQGASTGELFF
CDR3 DNA: TGTGCCAGCAGCCCAAGACAGGGGGCGAGCACCGGGGAGCTGTTTTTT

D gene: NA
J gene: TRBJ1-1
clone size: medium-sized
V gene: TRBV7-8
CDR3 protein: CASSLPGGDTEAFF
CDR3 DNA: TGTGCCAGCAGCTTGCCGGGCGGGGACACTGAAGCTTTCTTT

D gene: NA
J gene: TRBJ2-1
clone size: NA
V gene: TRBV5-6
CDR3 protein: CASSLGRKLMGGYNEQFF
CDR3 DNA: TGTGCCAGCAGCTTGGGGCGAAAACTTATGGGCGGGTACAATGAGCAGTTCTTC

D gene: NA
J gene: TRBJ1-6
clone size: NA
V gene: TRBV18
CDR3 protein: CASSPPTVNSPLHF
CDR3 DNA: TGTGCCAGCTCACCCCCGACAGTTAATTCACCCCTCCACTTT

D gene: NA
J gene: TRBJ2-5
clone size: NA
V gene: TRBV28
CDR3 protein: CASLRGRGTIRETQYF
CDR3 DNA: TGTGCCAGCCTCAGGGGCAGGGGAACTATCCGCGAGACCCAGTACTTC

D gene: TRBD1
J gene: TRBJ1-1
clone size: NA
V gene: TRBV5-4
CDR3 protein: CASSLTFSGTGVTEAFF
CDR3 DNA: TGTGCCAGCAGCTTGACGTTTTCCGGGACAGGGGTCACTGAAGCTTTCTTT

D gene: NA
J gene: TRBJ1-1
clone size: NA
V gene: TRBV15
CDR3 protein: CATSVGGDNTEAFF
CDR3 DNA: TGTGCCACGTCCGTGGGGGGTGACAACACTGAAGCTTTCTTT

D gene: NA
J gene: TRBJ2-1
clone size: NA
V gene: TRBV7-8
CDR3 protein: CASSSQYNEQFF
CDR3 DNA: TGTGCCAGCAGCTCTCAGTACAATGAGCAGTTCTTC

D gene: TRBD1
J gene: TRBJ1-4
clone size: NA
V gene: TRBV7-2
CDR3 protein: CASSSTGVGATNEKLFF
CDR3 DNA: TGTGCCAGCAGCTCGACAGGGGTGGGGGCAACTAATGAAAAACTGTTTTTT

D gene: NA
J gene: TRBJ1-1
clone size: NA
V gene: TRBV19
CDR3 protein: CASNSPHRVAFF
CDR3 DNA: TGTGCCAGTAACTCACCCCACCGGGTCGCTTTCTTT

D gene: TRBD2
J gene: TRBJ2-1
clone size: NA
V gene: TRBV9
CDR3 protein: CASSPSGDSYNEQFF
CDR3 DNA: TGTGCCAGCAGCCCCAGCGGGGATTCCTACAATGAGCAGTTCTTC

D gene: TRBD1
J gene: TRBJ2-5
clone size: NA
V gene: TRBV5-1
CDR3 protein: CASSNLGQDQETQYF
CDR3 DNA: TGCGCCAGCAGCAACCTAGGACAGGACCAAGAGACCCAGTACTTC

D gene: NA
J gene: TRBJ1-2
clone size: NA
V gene: TRBV6-5
CDR3 protein: CASSYSGVYYGYTF
CDR3 DNA: TGTGCCAGCAGTTACTCGGGCGTCTACTATGGCTACACCTTC

D gene: TRBD1
J gene: TRBJ2-7
clone size: once
V gene: TRBV11-2
CDR3 protein: CASSLGDSYEQYF
CDR3 DNA: TGTGCCAGCAGCTTAGGGGACAGCTACGAGCAGTACTTC

D gene: NA
J gene: TRBJ2-3
clone size: NA
V gene: TRBV7-6
CDR3 protein: CASSLIMGGTDTQYF
CDR3 DNA: TGTGCCAGCAGCTTAATTATGGGGGGAACAGATACGCAGTATTTT

D gene: TRBD1
J gene: TRBJ2-2
clone size: NA
V gene: TRBV11-1
CDR3 protein: CAGTGSAGELFF
CDR3 DNA: TGTGCCGGGACAGGGTCCGCCGGGGAGCTGTTTTTT

D gene: TRBD1
J gene: TRBJ1-5
clone size: NA
V gene: TRBV5-5
CDR3 protein: CASSLGDRGYQPQHF
CDR3 DNA: TGTGCCAGCAGCTTGGGGGACAGGGGATATCAGCCCCAGCATTTT

D gene: TRBD1
J gene: TRBJ1-4
clone size: NA
V gene: TRBV4-2
CDR3 protein: CASSQDRAGGNEKLFF
CDR3 DNA: TGTGCCAGCAGCCAAGATCGGGCAGGGGGCAATGAAAAACTGTTTTTT

D gene: NA
J gene: TRBJ1-4
clone size: once
V gene: TRBV28
CDR3 protein: CASGGGAEKNEKLFF
CDR3 DNA: TGTGCCAGCGGTGGCGGAGCGGAGAAAAATGAAAAACTGTTTTTT

D gene: TRBD2
J gene: TRBJ2-1
clone size: NA
V gene: TRBV11-2
CDR3 protein: CASSLLPAGGCEQFF
CDR3 DNA: TGTGCCAGCAGCTTATTACCAGCGGGGGGTTGTGAGCAGTTCTTC

D gene: NA
J gene: TRBJ1-1
clone size: NA
V gene: TRBV16
CDR3 protein: CASSQFEGKNTEAFF
CDR3 DNA: TGTGCCAGCAGCCAATTTGAGGGAAAGAACACTGAAGCTTTCTTT

D gene: TRBD1
J gene: TRBJ2-3
clone size: NA
V gene: TRBV7-3
CDR3 protein: CASSLYVRQGNNTQYF
CDR3 DNA: TGTGCCAGCAGCTTATACGTCCGACAGGGGAACAATACGCAGTATTTT

D gene: TRBD2
J gene: TRBJ2-1
clone size: NA
V gene: TRBV7-9
CDR3 protein: CASPRGGSGGTGSYNEQFF
CDR3 DNA: TGTGCCAGCCCCAGAGGTGGTAGCGGGGGCACCGGCTCCTACAATGAGCAGTTCTTC